This entry describes one T cell receptor beta chain. The data derive from a study of cytomegalovirus exposure and HLA in healthy donors. Study at large: The approximately 670 first-cohort repertoires and the 95 to 150 validation repertoires shared the same platform, a later analysis reported.

The length of the CDR3 is 14 residues. Trimming removed 9 bases from V and 5 bases from J; junction bases left unmatched: 9. The germline V gene encodes CDR1 SEHNR and CDR2 FQNEAQ (reference sequence). Sequencing was performed with immunoSEQ multiplex PCR; in TCRdb, only in-frame clones are kept and a portion is missing. The sample has some 170,000 clones, around 85% seen once. Sequencing was carried out using PBMCs. The receptor was derived from a man aged 30 to 45 in good health and CMV-seropositive. The chain is built from TRBV7-9 and TRBJ1-5; 8 nucleotides match TRBD1. CDR3 sequence (DNA): TGTGCCAGTTGCCCTCCAGGGGGCGATCAGCCCCAGCATTTT. Residues: CASCPPGGDQPQHF.